The rows below give T cell receptor beta chains drawn from one sample of a study of blood T cell repertoires in COVID-19. The method was immunoSEQ multiplex PCR; TCRdb's version includes in-frame clones alone and lacks a portion of them. This sample has around 400,000 clones, with approximately 89% found just once. The material sequenced was peripheral blood. The source is a woman aged 55-75 years with COVID-19, enrolled during active disease. Each CDR3 is given with its conserved first and last residue. Each record gives: D gene, V gene, clone size, J gene, CDR3 protein, CDR3 DNA. D genes are given only for firm matches. Expanded clones get a size class; other rows say once, few or many, or leave the size out.

>-|TRBV19|-|TRBJ1-5
CASALGPAGNQPQHF
TGTGCCAGTGCCCTAGGCCCTGCGGGCAATCAGCCCCAGCATTTT
>-|TRBV6-1|-|TRBJ2-5
CASHKNREETQYF
TGTGCCAGCCACAAAAACAGGGAAGAGACCCAGTACTTC
>TRBD1|TRBV2|once|TRBJ1-2
CASRAGGRGYTF
TGTGCCAGCAGGGCAGGGGGCCGTGGCTACACCTTC
>-|TRBV6-6|-|TRBJ2-6
CASSPTRGHSGANVLTF
TGTGCCAGCAGTCCGACTCGCGGCCACTCTGGGGCCAACGTCCTGACTTTC
>TRBD2|TRBV2|-|TRBJ2-3
CASLQRGASTDTQYF
TGTGCCAGCCTTCAGCGGGGGGCAAGCACAGATACGCAGTATTTT
>-|TRBV3-1/TRBV3-2|-|TRBJ2-7
CASSLRGLFSYEQYF
TGTGCCAGCAGCCTCAGAGGCCTATTCTCCTACGAGCAGTACTTC
>TRBD1|TRBV7-6|-|TRBJ1-1
CASSAGTGRTEAFF
TGTGCCAGCAGCGCAGGGACAGGGAGGACTGAAGCTTTCTTT
>-|TRBV9|-|TRBJ1-1
CASSVEGGVNTEAFF
TGTGCCAGCAGCGTAGAGGGGGGGGTGAACACTGAAGCTTTCTTT
>-|TRBV3-1/TRBV3-2|-|TRBJ2-7
CASSYDRSSYEQYF
TGTGCCAGCAGCTACGACAGAAGCTCCTACGAGCAGTACTTC
>TRBD1|TRBV18|-|TRBJ2-7
CASSRPGQGTYEQYF
TGTGCCAGCTCACGCCCGGGACAGGGAACCTACGAGCAGTACTTC
>-|TRBV9|-|TRBJ2-3
CASSVSGDFGTDTQYF
TGTGCCAGCAGCGTTTCAGGGGATTTTGGCACAGATACGCAGTATTTT
>TRBD1|TRBV3-1/TRBV3-2|-|TRBJ1-1
CASSSGTVNTEAFF
TGTGCCAGCAGTTCCGGGACAGTAAACACTGAAGCTTTCTTT
>TRBD2|TRBV9|once|TRBJ2-7
CASSVGVSGGYEQYF
TGTGCCAGCAGCGTAGGGGTCTCGGGGGGCTACGAGCAGTACTTC
>-|TRBV28|-|TRBJ2-7
CASSFSSYEQYF
TGTGCCAGCAGTTTCTCGTCCTACGAGCAGTACTTC
>TRBD1|TRBV18|-|TRBJ1-3
CASSPQDRSPRNTIYF
TGTGCCAGCTCGCCACAGGACAGGTCACCGAGAAACACCATATATTTT
>-|TRBV6-2/TRBV6-3|-|TRBJ1-6
CASSTHAAGNYNSPLHF
TGTGCCAGCAGTACTCATGCTGCGGGGAACTATAATTCACCCCTCCACTTT
>TRBD2|TRBV7-6|-|TRBJ2-7
CASSLGTSGSYEQYF
TGTGCCAGCAGCTTAGGGACTAGCGGGTCCTACGAGCAGTACTTC